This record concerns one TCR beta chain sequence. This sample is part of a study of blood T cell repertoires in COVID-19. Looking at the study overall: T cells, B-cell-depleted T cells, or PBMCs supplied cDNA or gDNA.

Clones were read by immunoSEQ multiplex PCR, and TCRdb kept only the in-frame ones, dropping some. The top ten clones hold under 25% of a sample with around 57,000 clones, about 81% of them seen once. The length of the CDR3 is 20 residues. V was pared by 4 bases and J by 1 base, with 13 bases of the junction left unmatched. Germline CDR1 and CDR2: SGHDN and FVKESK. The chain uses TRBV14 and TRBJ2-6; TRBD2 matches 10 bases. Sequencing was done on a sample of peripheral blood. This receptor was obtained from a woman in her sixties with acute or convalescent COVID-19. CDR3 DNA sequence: TGTGCCAGCAGCCGACTTCGCCCAGCGGGGGGGCCGTCTGGGGCCAACGTCCTGACTTTC. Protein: CASSRLRPAGGPSGANVLTF.